Listed below are T cell receptor beta chains from one sample, sequenced in a study of blood T cell repertoires in COVID-19. Profiling relied on immunoSEQ multiplex PCR, and the TCRdb table lists in-frame clones only, not all of them. The sample holds fewer than 250,000 clones; roughly three quarters are singletons and the top ten take around 17%. Sample: PBMCs or T cells enriched from blood (not recorded which). The receptors originated from a woman aged 50 to 60 with acute COVID-19. The CDR3 runs from the conserved cysteine through the conserved F or W. D genes are given only for firm matches. Size tells how often a clone was seen (once, few, many) or the class of an expanded clone, and some rows leave it out.

d_call clone_size j_call v_call cdr3_length cdr3_nt cdr3_aa
TRBD2 . TRBJ2-1 TRBV3-1/TRBV3-2 15 TGTGCCAGCGCCGCTCTAGCGGGGGCCTACAATGAGCAGTTCTTC CASAALAGAYNEQFF
TRBD2 . TRBJ2-2 TRBV29-1 15 TGCAGCGCTGAGCGGGCGGGGGGGCGTACCGGGGAGCTGTTTTTT CSAERAGGRTGELFF
. . TRBJ1-2 TRBV7-8 16 TGTGCCAGCAGCTCCGAGTGGGGGCCTGCGAACTATGGCTACACCTTC CASSSEWGPANYGYTF
. . TRBJ1-5 TRBV6-5 14 TGTGCCAGCCCCCCTGGCCCTGTGAATCAGCCCCAGCATTTT CASPPGPVNQPQHF
TRBD1 . TRBJ1-5 TRBV18 19 TGTGCCAGCTCACCTACCGGGACAGGCGACGTTTATAGCAATCAGCCCCAGCATTTT CASSPTGTGDVYSNQPQHF
. . TRBJ2-2 TRBV5-5 16 TGTGCCAGCAGCTGGGAAGGCAGGGCTATCACCGGGGAGCTGTTTTTT CASSWEGRAITGELFF
. . TRBJ1-1 TRBV7-2 13 TGTGCCAGCAGCTCCTACGTGAACACTGAAGCTTTCTTT CASSSYVNTEAFF
. few TRBJ1-5 TRBV7-2 15 TGTGCCAGCAGCTTATCACCCGGGTGGAATCAGCCCCAGCATTTT CASSLSPGWNQPQHF
TRBD1 once TRBJ1-6 TRBV10-3 13 TGTGCCAACCGGGACAGGGATAATTCACCCCTCCACTTT CANRDRDNSPLHF
TRBD2 . TRBJ2-1 TRBV6-2/TRBV6-3 15 TGTGCCAGCAGTTCTCGACTAGCGGGGGACAATGAGCAGTTCTTC CASSSRLAGDNEQFF
. . TRBJ2-1 TRBV30 13 TGTGCCTGGAGTGTACGACACTACAATGAGCAGTTCTTC CAWSVRHYNEQFF
. . TRBJ1-5 TRBV19 16 TGTGCCAGTAGTAAAAATCAGGGAATGGGCAATCAGCCCCAGCATTTT CASSKNQGMGNQPQHF
TRBD1 . TRBJ1-2 TRBV7-9 14 TGTGCCAGCAGCTTAGGAGGGGGCGCCCCTGGCTACACCTTC CASSLGGGAPGYTF
. once TRBJ1-5 TRBV28 13 TGTGCCAGCAAGGGGGACCATTATCAGCCCCAGCATTTT CASKGDHYQPQHF
. . TRBJ2-1 TRBV5-1 15 TGCGCCAGCAGCCCCCGGAGAAGAGACTACAATGAGCAGTTCTTC CASSPRRRDYNEQFF
TRBD1 . TRBJ1-1 TRBV5-4 15 TGTGCCAGCAGCCTTCCTGGGACAGCCAACACTGAAGCTTTCTTT CASSLPGTANTEAFF
TRBD1 . TRBJ1-5 TRBV27 15 TGTGCCAGCAGCTCCGGGACAGTTCCCAATCAGCCCCAGCATTTT CASSSGTVPNQPQHF
TRBD1 . TRBJ1-1 TRBV6-5 14 TGTGCCAGCAAAACAGGGGCGCAAGTCACTGAAGCTTTCTTT CASKTGAQVTEAFF
TRBD2 . TRBJ2-5 TRBV19 15 TGTGCCAGTAGTATAGTCGGGGGACTACAAGAGACCCAGTACTTC CASSIVGGLQETQYF
. few TRBJ1-4 TRBV4-1 13 TGCGCCAGCGGTGGGACTGGAAATGAAAAACTGTTTTTT CASGGTGNEKLFF
TRBD1 . TRBJ1-5 TRBV5-5 16 TGTGCCAGCAGCTTGGCCGGGGCAGGGGGAGTTCAGCCCCAGCATTTT CASSLAGAGGVQPQHF
. once TRBJ1-5 TRBV19 13 TGTGCCAGTAGTATAGATAGAGGTGAGGAATCGCATTTT CASSIDRGEESHF
TRBD2 . TRBJ2-5 TRBV27 15 TGTGCCAGCAGTTTATTGGCGGGGGGCCAAGAGACCCAGTACTTC CASSLLAGGQETQYF
. . TRBJ1-1 TRBV6-5 15 TGTGCCACCCAAACAGGGCAAAGGGGTAATATGGAAGCTTTCTTT CATQTGQRGNMEAFF
. . TRBJ1-4 TRBV5-1 14 TGCGCCAGCAGCCCCGGGATGTCTAATGAAAAACTGTTTTTT CASSPGMSNEKLFF
. . TRBJ2-5 TRBV12-3/TRBV12-4 13 TGTGCCAGCTCACTCTCTATACAAGAGACCCAGTACTTC CASSLSIQETQYF
TRBD1 . TRBJ2-5 TRBV19 13 TGTGCCAGTAGGGACAGGGTTGGCGAGACCCAGTACTTC CASRDRVGETQYF
. many TRBJ1-5 TRBV19 14 TGTGCCAGTAGTATAATCGGCCGGAGTCAGCCCCAGCATTTT CASSIIGRSQPQHF
TRBD2 . TRBJ2-5 TRBV6-5 15 TGTGCCAGCAGTTACACCGCGGGGGGGCAGGAGACCCAGTACTTC CASSYTAGGQETQYF
. . TRBJ2-5 TRBV14 15 TGTGCCAGCAGCCAACCAGGGGCTCGACAAGAGACCCAGTACTTC CASSQPGARQETQYF
. few TRBJ2-3 TRBV27 10 TGCTCGGGGGTGACAGATACGCAGTATTTT CSGVTDTQYF
TRBD1 . TRBJ1-6 TRBV6-5 15 TGTGCCAGCAATCCCCGGGACAGCTATAATTCACCCCTCCACTTT CASNPRDSYNSPLHF
. few TRBJ1-5 TRBV6-2/TRBV6-3 15 TGTGCCAGCAGCCCTCGGGAGTATAGCAATCAGCCCCAGCATTTT CASSPREYSNQPQHF
. . TRBJ1-3 TRBV7-5 21 TGTGTCAGAAGCTTAGTCCGAGCGGGACAGGGCGAGGAGGGGGCCGGAAACACCATATATTTT CVRSLVRAGQGEEGAGNTIYF
. few TRBJ1-1 TRBV21-1 13 TGTGCCAGCAGCAAACAGGGGAACACTGAAGCTTTCTTT CASSKQGNTEAFF
TRBD1 . TRBJ2-3 TRBV30 14 TGTGCCTGGAGTGCTCAGGGGGCGGTAGATACGCAGTATTTT CAWSAQGAVDTQYF
TRBD2 . TRBJ2-1 TRBV28 13 TGTGCCAGTTTTTGGGGACTAGCGAATGAGCAGTTCTTC CASFWGLANEQFF
. . TRBJ1-1 TRBV3-1/TRBV3-2 13 TGTGCCAGCAGCCAAGAGGGGGGGGCTGAAGCTTTCTTT CASSQEGGAEAFF
. . TRBJ2-6 TRBV5-1 17 TGCGCCAGCAGCTTGGGAGGCGGCAGCTCTGGGGCCAACGTCCTGACTTTC CASSLGGGSSGANVLTF
. . TRBJ1-6 TRBV7-2 15 TGTGCCAGCAGCTTTAGAGGGCTCCCGGGGTCACCCCTCCACTTT CASSFRGLPGSPLHF
TRBD1 . TRBJ2-3 TRBV7-3 15 TGTGCCAGCAGCTTAACAGGGGGCAGCACAGATACGCAGTATTTT CASSLTGGSTDTQYF